This T cell receptor beta chain stems from a study of blood T cells in healthy people across ages. CDR3 length equals 15 residues. Trimming pared 5 bases from V and 1 base from J, leaving 14 bases between. Germline CDR1 and CDR2: SGHVS and FQNEAQ. This clonotype occurred once. A J-beta primer mix and a sample-barcoded 5' primer were used in a second PCR of roughly 6 to 12 cycles. TCRdb ran MiXCR on the 5' RACE reads and lists one entry per CDR3 protein. The table includes approximately 1.5 million distinct CDR3 sequences, roughly a third detected once. The source of this sequence is a woman under 40 in good health. The sample was blood. V gene TRBV7-8 combines with J gene TRBJ1-2; D possibly corresponds to TRBD1 (5 bases). The CDR3 is CASSPPTDSNYGYTF. The CDR3 nucleotides read TGTGCCAGCAGCCCTCCAACCGACAGTAACTATGGCTACACCTTC. The entire variable domain, with the rest obtained from reference TRBV7-8 and TRBJ1-2, is as follows: GAGVSQSPRYKVAKRGQDVALRCDPISGHVSLFWYQQALGQGPEFLTYFQNEAQLDKSGLPSDRFFAERPEGSVSTLKIQRTQQEDSAVYLCASSPPTDSNYGYTFGSGTRLTVV.